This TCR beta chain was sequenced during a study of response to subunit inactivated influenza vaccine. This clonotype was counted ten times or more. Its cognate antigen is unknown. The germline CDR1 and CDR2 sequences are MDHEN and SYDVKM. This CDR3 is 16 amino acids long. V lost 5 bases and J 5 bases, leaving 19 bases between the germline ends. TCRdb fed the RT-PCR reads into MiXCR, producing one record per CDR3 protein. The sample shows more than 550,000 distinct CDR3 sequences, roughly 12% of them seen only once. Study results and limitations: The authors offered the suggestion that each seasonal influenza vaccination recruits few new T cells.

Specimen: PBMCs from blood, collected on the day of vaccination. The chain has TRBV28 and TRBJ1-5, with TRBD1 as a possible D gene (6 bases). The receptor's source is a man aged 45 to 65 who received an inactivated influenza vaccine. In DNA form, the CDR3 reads TGTGCCAGCAGTGCCTGGTTGAGGGGGGTAGATCAGCCCCAGCATTTT. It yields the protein CASSAWLRGVDQPQHF.